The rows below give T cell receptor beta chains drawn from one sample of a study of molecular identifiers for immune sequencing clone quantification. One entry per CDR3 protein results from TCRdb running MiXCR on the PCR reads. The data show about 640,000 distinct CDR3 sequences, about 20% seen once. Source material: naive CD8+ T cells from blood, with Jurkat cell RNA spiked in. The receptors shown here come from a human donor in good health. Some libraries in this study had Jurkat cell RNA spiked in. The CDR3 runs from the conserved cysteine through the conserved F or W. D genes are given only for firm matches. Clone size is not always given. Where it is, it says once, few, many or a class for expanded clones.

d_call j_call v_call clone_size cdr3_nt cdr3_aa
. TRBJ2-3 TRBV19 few TGTGCCAGTAGATCGGGCGCGGGAAGCACAGATACGCAGTATTTT CASRSGAGSTDTQYF
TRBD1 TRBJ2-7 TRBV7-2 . TGTGCCAGCAGCCCCGGACAGGCCCCCTACGAGCAGTACTTC CASSPGQAPYEQYF
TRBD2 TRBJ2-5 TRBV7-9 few TGTGCCAGCAGCACCGGGCCGGCGGGAGGGCCGGAGACCCAGTACTTC CASSTGPAGGPETQYF
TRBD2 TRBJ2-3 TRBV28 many TGTGCCAGCAGTTTAACTGGGACTAGCCGATTCACAGATACGCAGTATTTT CASSLTGTSRFTDTQYF
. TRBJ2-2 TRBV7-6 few TGTGCCAGCAGCTTCGTACACGATGGGGCCGGGGAGCTGTTTTTT CASSFVHDGAGELFF
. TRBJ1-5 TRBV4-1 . TGCGCCGGCAGCCAAGTATATGGCCGCAATCAGCCCCAGCATTTT CAGSQVYGRNQPQHF
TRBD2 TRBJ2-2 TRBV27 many TGTGCCAGCATAGGGCTAGCGGAGAAATCGAACACCGGGGAGCTGTTTTTT CASIGLAEKSNTGELFF
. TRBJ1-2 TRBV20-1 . TGCAGTGCTAGAGATGGTGAGGACTATGGCTACACCTTC CSARDGEDYGYTF
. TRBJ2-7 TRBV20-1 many TGCAGTGCTAGAGATTGGGGGCCCTACGAGCAGTACTTC CSARDWGPYEQYF
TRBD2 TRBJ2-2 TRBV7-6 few TGTGCCAGCAGCTTAACTAGCGGGAGGCCGGGGACCGGGGAGCTGTTTTTT CASSLTSGRPGTGELFF
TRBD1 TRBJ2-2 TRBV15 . TGTGCCACCAGCGGCGACAGGGCGAACACCGGGGAGCTGTTTTTT CATSGDRANTGELFF
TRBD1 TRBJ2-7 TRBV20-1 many TGCAGTGCTAGAGGGCAGGGGGCCCACGAGCAGTACTTC CSARGQGAHEQYF
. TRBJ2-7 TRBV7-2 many TGTGCCAGCACCGAGAGACCCTACGAGCAGTACTTC CASTERPYEQYF
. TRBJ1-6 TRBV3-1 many TGTGCCAGCAGCCAAGTCGTCCCGATTAATTCACCCCTCCACTTT CASSQVVPINSPLHF
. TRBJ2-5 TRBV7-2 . TGTGCCAGCAGCTTAGCGGTGACAGGTGTCCAAGAGACCCAGTACTTC CASSLAVTGVQETQYF
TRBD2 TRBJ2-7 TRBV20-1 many TGCAGTGCCCATAACTGGGCTAGCGGAAATGGCGAGCAGTACTTC CSAHNWASGNGEQYF
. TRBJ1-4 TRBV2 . TGTGCCAGCAGTGGCTCGGCTAGGGAGGGGACTAATGAAAAACTGTTTTTT CASSGSAREGTNEKLFF
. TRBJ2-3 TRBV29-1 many TGCAGCGCCCGGGGCCTTGCGGATACGCAGTATTTT CSARGLADTQYF
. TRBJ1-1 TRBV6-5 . TGTGCCAACAGTCCGATGGGCCTTAACACTGAAGCTTTCTTT CANSPMGLNTEAFF
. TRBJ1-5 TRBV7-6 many TGTGCCAGCAGCTTGGGAGGGGCTAGCCAGCCCCAGCATTTT CASSLGGASQPQHF
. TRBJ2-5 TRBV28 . TGTGCCAGCAGTTTAGGGGCGGGGCCTAACCCGCGGGAGACCCAGTACTTC CASSLGAGPNPRETQYF
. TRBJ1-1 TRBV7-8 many TGTGCCAGCAGCTTAGAAGTTCGACAGACGAACACTGAAGCTTTCTTT CASSLEVRQTNTEAFF
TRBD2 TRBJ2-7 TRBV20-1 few TGCAGTGCTGACCTTAGCGGGAGCAGGGACGAGCAGTACTTC CSADLSGSRDEQYF
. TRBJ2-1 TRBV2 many TGTGCCAGCAGCCCAGGAGCCCGGGATGAGCAGTTCTTC CASSPGARDEQFF
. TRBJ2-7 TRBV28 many TGTGCCAGCAGTCCGTGGGACAACACCTACGAGCAGTACTTC CASSPWDNTYEQYF
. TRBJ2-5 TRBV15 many TGTGCCACCAGCGCTAGTCGGACCCTCCCGGCAGAGACCCAGTACTTC CATSASRTLPAETQYF
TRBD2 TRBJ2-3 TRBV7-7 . TGTGCTAGCAGCTTAGCGCCACTAGCGGAGATCACAGATACGCAGTATTTT CASSLAPLAEITDTQYF
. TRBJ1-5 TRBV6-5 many TGTGCCAGCAGTAAACAGGGTTTACAGCCCCAGCATTTT CASSKQGLQPQHF
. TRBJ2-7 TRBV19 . TGTGCCAGTAGTCCCGACGGATCCTACGGGCAGTACTTC CASSPDGSYGQYF
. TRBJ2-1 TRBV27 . TGTGCCAGCAGTCCCGGGCCTAGCGAGACCTACAATGAGCAGTTCTTC CASSPGPSETYNEQFF
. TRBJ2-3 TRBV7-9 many TGTGCCAGCAGCCCTAGGTTCCTCCCTAGCACAGATACGCAGTATTTT CASSPRFLPSTDTQYF
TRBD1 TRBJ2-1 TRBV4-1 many TGCGCCAGCAGCGTTATGACAGGGTCCTATGAGCAGTTCTTC CASSVMTGSYEQFF
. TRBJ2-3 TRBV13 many TGTGCCAGCAGCTTAGTGTTTAACACAGATACGCAGTATTTT CASSLVFNTDTQYF
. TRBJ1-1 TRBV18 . TGTGCCAGCTCACCCCCCTATCTTGGGGGGACCGACACTGAAGCTTTCTTT CASSPPYLGGTDTEAFF
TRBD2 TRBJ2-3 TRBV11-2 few TGTGCCAGCAGCCCCGGACTAGCGGGGGGGCGGGGCGATACGCAGTATTTT CASSPGLAGGRGDTQYF
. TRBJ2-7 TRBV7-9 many TGTGCCAGCAGCGGAAGGGACCTCGAGCAGTACTTC CASSGRDLEQYF
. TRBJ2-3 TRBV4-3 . TGCGCCAGCAGCCTTGATGGCACTCCCAGGGCGATAACAGATACGCAGTATTTT CASSLDGTPRAITDTQYF
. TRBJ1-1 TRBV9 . TGTGCCAGCACCCTCTTGGGGGGCGCTGGGATGAACACTGAAGCTTTCTTT CASTLLGGAGMNTEAFF
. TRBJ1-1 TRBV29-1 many TGCAGCGTTGATGCAGGGGCCATGAACACTGAAGCTTTCTTT CSVDAGAMNTEAFF
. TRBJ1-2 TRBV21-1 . TGTGCCAGCAGCAAATCGACAGGGGGCGCGACTGGCTACACCTTC CASSKSTGGATGYTF
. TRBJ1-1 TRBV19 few TGTGCCAGTATTCCAAAGGTCCCCCACACTGAAGCTTTCTTT CASIPKVPHTEAFF
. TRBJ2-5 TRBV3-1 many TGTGCCAGCAGCCAAGGGGGCCGACTAGGAGGAGTTGAGACCCAGTACTTC CASSQGGRLGGVETQYF
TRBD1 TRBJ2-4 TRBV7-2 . TGTGCCAGCAGCTCCCCCGGGACAGGGGACTTAGCCAAAAACATTCAGTACTTC CASSSPGTGDLAKNIQYF
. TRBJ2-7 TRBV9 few TGTGCCAGCAGCGTAGCTGTGGAACTGGGGGTCGGCGAGCAGTACTTC CASSVAVELGVGEQYF
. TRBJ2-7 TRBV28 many TGTGCCAGCCTCCCAAGTCAGGGGCCCCTCGAGCAGTACTTC CASLPSQGPLEQYF
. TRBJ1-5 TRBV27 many TGTGCCAGCAGCTCGACAACATATAGCAATCAGCCCCAGCATTTT CASSSTTYSNQPQHF
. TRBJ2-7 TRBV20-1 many TGCAGTGGGGTCAGGGACTACGAGCAGTACTTC CSGVRDYEQYF
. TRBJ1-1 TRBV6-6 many TGTGCCAGCAGGACGGATGACTGGATCCAGAACACTGAAGCTTTCTTT CASRTDDWIQNTEAFF
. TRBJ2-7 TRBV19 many TGTGCCAGTAGCCCGATCCTCCGGGGAACCTACGAGCAGTACTTC CASSPILRGTYEQYF
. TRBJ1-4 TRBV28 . TGTGCCAGCAGTCGACCTAACACGCCCTACAGGGTAACGGACCCAACAACTAATGAAAAACTGTTTTTT CASSRPNTPYRVTDPTTNEKLFF
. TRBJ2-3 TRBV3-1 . TGTGCCGGCAGCCAAGGGACATCGGATACGCGGTATTTT CAGSQGTSDTRYF
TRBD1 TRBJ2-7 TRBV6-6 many TGTGCCAGCAGTTACCCGACAGGGGGCATTTACGAGCAGTACTTC CASSYPTGGIYEQYF
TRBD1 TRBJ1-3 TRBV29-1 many TGCAGCGCACAGGGGACACTGGATTCTGGAAACACCATATATTTT CSAQGTLDSGNTIYF
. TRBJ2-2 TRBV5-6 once TGTGCCAGCAGCTTGGACAGGTCTAGCCCCACACCCGGGGAGCTGTTTTTT CASSLDRSSPTPGELFF
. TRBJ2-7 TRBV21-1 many TGTGCCAGCAGCAAAGAACAGCGCGACGGGGACAGGGGGTACGAGCAGTACTTC CASSKEQRDGDRGYEQYF